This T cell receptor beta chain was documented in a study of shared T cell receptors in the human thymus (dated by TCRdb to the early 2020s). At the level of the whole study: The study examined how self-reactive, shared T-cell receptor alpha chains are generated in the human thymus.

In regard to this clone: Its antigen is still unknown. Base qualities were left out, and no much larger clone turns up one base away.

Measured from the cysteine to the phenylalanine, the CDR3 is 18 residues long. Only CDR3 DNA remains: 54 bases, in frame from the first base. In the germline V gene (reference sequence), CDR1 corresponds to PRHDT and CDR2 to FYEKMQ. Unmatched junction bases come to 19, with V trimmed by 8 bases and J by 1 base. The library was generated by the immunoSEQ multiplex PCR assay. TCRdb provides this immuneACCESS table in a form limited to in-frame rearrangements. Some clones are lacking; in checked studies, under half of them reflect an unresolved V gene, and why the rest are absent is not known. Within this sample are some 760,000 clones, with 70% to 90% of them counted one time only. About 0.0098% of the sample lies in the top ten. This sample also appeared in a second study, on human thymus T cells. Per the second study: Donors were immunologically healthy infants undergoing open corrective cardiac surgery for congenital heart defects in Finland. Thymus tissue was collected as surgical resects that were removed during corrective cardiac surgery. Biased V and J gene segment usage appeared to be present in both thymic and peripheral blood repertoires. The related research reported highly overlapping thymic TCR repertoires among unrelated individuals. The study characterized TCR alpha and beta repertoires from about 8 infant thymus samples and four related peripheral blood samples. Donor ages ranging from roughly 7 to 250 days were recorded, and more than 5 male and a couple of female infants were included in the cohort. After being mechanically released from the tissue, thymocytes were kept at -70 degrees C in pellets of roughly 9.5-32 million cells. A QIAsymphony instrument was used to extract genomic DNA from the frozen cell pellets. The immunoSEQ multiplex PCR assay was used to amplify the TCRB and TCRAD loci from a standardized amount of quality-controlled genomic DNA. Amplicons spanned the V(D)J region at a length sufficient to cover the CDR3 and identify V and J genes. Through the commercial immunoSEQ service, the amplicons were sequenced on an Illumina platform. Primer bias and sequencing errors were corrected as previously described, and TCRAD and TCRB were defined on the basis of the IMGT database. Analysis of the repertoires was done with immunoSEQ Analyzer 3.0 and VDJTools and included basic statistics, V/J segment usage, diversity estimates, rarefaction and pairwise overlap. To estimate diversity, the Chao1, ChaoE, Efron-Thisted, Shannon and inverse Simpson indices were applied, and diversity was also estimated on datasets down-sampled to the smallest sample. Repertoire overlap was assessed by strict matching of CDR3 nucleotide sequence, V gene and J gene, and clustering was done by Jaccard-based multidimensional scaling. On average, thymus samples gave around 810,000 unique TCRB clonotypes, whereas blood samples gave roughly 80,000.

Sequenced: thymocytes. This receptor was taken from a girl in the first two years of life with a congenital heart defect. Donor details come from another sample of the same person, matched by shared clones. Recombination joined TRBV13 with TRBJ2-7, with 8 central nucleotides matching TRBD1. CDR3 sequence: CASRGGTGVRKESYEQYF. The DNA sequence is TGTGCCAGCCGAGGAGGGACAGGAGTTAGGAAAGAGTCCTACGAGCAGTACTTC.